The 20 T cell receptor beta chains listed next were all sequenced from one sample in a study of T cell repertoires in cytomegalovirus infection. Their antigen targets remain unknown. TCRdb re-derived calls from the reads in MiXCR, one entry per CDR3 protein. Here the sample spans 200,000 or so distinct CDR3 sequences, about 38% being singletons. The material sequenced was CD8+ T cells from cultured PBMCs, taken from culture after CMV antigen stimulation. These receptors were collected from a human donor in good health (CMV status not recorded). Some clones in this sample may be carry-over from other donors' samples.

The CDR3 sequence: CASSLYAGGVYEQYF. The CDR3 DNA reads as TGTGCCAGCAGTTTATACGCGGGAGGGGTTTACGAGCAGTACTTC. This chain joins TRBV27 and TRBJ2-7; 9 bases fit TRBD2. Germline CDR1 and CDR2: MNHEY and SMNVEV (reference sequence). CDR3 length: 15 amino acids. The ends lost 1 base at V and 4 bases at J; junction bases unmatched: 5.

The chain has TRBV6-1 and TRBJ2-2; a possible D gene is TRBD2 (5 bases). V was pared by 0 bases and J by 1 base, with 12 bases between. Germline assignment: CDR1 MNHNS and CDR2 SASEGT. The CDR3 has 17 amino acids. CDR3 coding DNA: TGTGCCAGCAGTGAAGCTGCCACGGAGGAGAACACCGGGGAGCTGTTTTTT. Its translation is CASSEAATEENTGELFF.

This clonotype was observed at least ten times. This rearrangement joins TRBV28 to TRBJ2-3; tentatively, D is TRBD1 or TRBD2 (5 bases each). Deletions cut 6 bases from V and 6 bases from J, with 16 bases between. Germline V gene sequence: CDR1 MDHEN, CDR2 SYDVKM. This CDR3 is 14 amino acids long. The CDR3 DNA follows: TGTGCCAGCAGCGCCGGGACCCTCCGGGATACGCAGTATTTT. Residues: CASSAGTLRDTQYF. Full variable domain (remainder filled in from reference TRBV28 and TRBJ2-3): DVKVTQSSRYLVKRTGEKVFLECVQDMDHENMFWYRQDPGLGLRLIYFSYDVKMKEKGDIPEGYSVSREKKERFSLILESASTNQTSMYLCASSAGTLRDTQYFGPGTRLTVL.

The V and J genes are TRBV13 and TRBJ1-2, with D unresolved. CDR3 length: 11 residues. Trimming removed 8 bases at V and 7 bases at J, with 11 bases between. Germline-derived CDR1 and CDR2 are PRHDT and FYEKMQ (reference sequence). The chain's CDR3 is CASEGGGGYTF. The CDR3 bases are TGTGCCAGCGAGGGAGGAGGTGGCTACACCTTC.

V usage is TRBV7-8 and J usage is TRBJ2-7; D remains unclear. The germline V and J ends were trimmed by 1 base and 5 bases, with 15 bases remaining between them. CDR3 length equals 15 residues. Per germline, CDR1 SGHVS and CDR2 FQNEAQ. CDR3 sequence: CASSLDNFQAHEQYF. CDR3 sequence (DNA): TGTGCCAGCAGCTTAGATAATTTTCAGGCCCACGAGCAGTACTTC.

The chain has TRBV4-1 and TRBJ2-7; D is perhaps TRBD2 (5 bases). Germline CDR1 MGHRA, CDR2 YSYEKL. V lost 1 base, J lost 5 bases, and 12 bases lay in between. The CDR3 has 14 amino acids. The CDR3 loop is CASSQGGLAHEQYF. The CDR3 DNA reads TGCGCCAGCAGCCAAGGAGGGCTAGCCCACGAGCAGTACTTC.

This clonotype was counted a few times. CDR3 in amino acids: CASTVRDGVSPLHF. The CDR3 DNA is TGTGCCAGCACCGTCCGGGACGGCGTATCACCCCTCCACTTT. The chain combines TRBV6-8 with TRBJ1-6; possible D gene TRBD1, 5 bases. The CDR3 loop spans 14 amino acids. The V end was cut by 7 bases, the J end by 10 bases, with 17 bases between. CDR1 is MNHGY, CDR2 SAAAGT, per germline.

The V call is TRBV27, the J call TRBJ1-6; no clear D gene. CDR3 length: 17 amino acids. The V gene lost 8 bases and the J gene lost 0 bases, with 17 bases spanning the gap. The V gene's germline CDR1 is MNHEY and CDR2 SMNVEV (reference sequence). Written as DNA, the CDR3 is TGTGCCAGCGGGTTCTCGGGGTCTGGCTCCTATAATTCACCCCTCCACTTT. Protein sequence: CASGFSGSGSYNSPLHF.

The J gene is TRBJ1-1, the V gene TRBV7-9; D call uncertain. Germline lookup yields CDR1 SEHNR and CDR2 FQNEAQ (reference sequence). CDR3 length: 15 amino acids. V was trimmed by 0 bases and J by 1 base, leaving 9 bases between them. The CDR3 here is CASSLALGPNTEAFF. In nucleotides, the CDR3 is TGTGCCAGCAGCTTAGCTCTAGGGCCGAACACTGAAGCTTTCTTT.

In its sample, this clonotype was seen a few times. The gene calls are TRBV7-2 and TRBJ2-5; 7 bases map to TRBD1. The CDR3 is made up of 14 amino acids. Germline V gene sequence: CDR1 SGHTA, CDR2 FQGNSA. V dropped 5 bases and J dropped 0; count of bases not matched to a gene: 3. The DNA for the CDR3 is TGTGCCAGCAGCCAGGGACAGTACCAAGAGACCCAGTACTTC. Protein sequence: CASSQGQYQETQYF.

V gene TRBV25-1 combines with J gene TRBJ1-2; D gene unclear. The ends were cut back, 1 base at V and 10 bases at J, with 16 bases in the middle. CDR1 and CDR2 from the germline V gene are MGHDK and SYGVNS. The CDR3 is 14 residues long. For the CDR3, the DNA is TGTGCCAGCAGTGAATTGGTCTCCTTGAGGGTCTACACCTTC. Amino acid sequence: CASSELVSLRVYTF.

The chain employs TRBV10-2 and TRBJ2-3; 9 positions agree with TRBD2. Trimming took 6 bases from V and 3 from J; bases not matched to a gene: 4. Germline V gives CDR1 WSHSY, CDR2 SAAADI. The CDR3 runs 14 residues. CDR3 in DNA: TGCGCCAGCAGCGACGCGGGGGGGACAGATACGCAGTATTTT. This translates into CASSDAGGTDTQYF.

The chain couples TRBV20-1 to TRBJ2-3; 12 nucleotides match TRBD2. Germline CDR1 and CDR2: DFQATT and SNEGSKA (reference sequence). The CDR3 has 16 amino acids. V lost 0 bases, J lost 4 bases, and 5 bases stayed unmatched. The CDR3 bases are TGCAGTGCTAGAGATCAGACTAGCGGGAGTGCAGATACGCAGTATTTT. Amino acid sequence: CSARDQTSGSADTQYF.

This clonotype was seen at least ten times. The V call is TRBV7-9, the J call TRBJ1-5, with 9 bases matching TRBD1. The CDR3 spans 15 residues. Germline V gives CDR1 SEHNR, CDR2 FQNEAQ (reference sequence). Trimming took 7 bases from V and 4 from J; bases not matched to a gene: 8. The CDR3 bases are TGTGCCAGCACCCGAAGCGGGACAGGGAATCAGCCCCAGCATTTT. Translated: CASTRSGTGNQPQHF.

The chain's CDR3 is CASSFWTSGLGEQFF. The CDR3 DNA reads TGTGCCAGCAGCTTTTGGACTAGCGGGCTCGGTGAGCAGTTCTTC. V is TRBV11-1 and J is TRBJ2-1; 11 bases fit TRBD2. The CDR3 is 15 residues long. CDR1 is SGHAT, CDR2 FQDESV, per germline (reference sequence). After removal of 3 bases from V and 9 bases from J, the junction contained 7 bases not matched to a gene.

V gene TRBV6-5 combines with J gene TRBJ2-3; D ambiguous. CDR1 and CDR2 (germline): MNHEY, SVGAGI. V was cut by 0 bases and J by 0 bases, with 7 bases left in between. CDR3 length equals 15 residues. The CDR3 here is CASSYSKTSTDTQYF. CDR3 in DNA: TGTGCCAGCAGTTACTCGAAAACTAGCACAGATACGCAGTATTTT.

This clonotype was counted a few times. V is TRBV7-6 and J is TRBJ2-2; D gene unclear. With 2 bases removed from V and 7 bases from J, the gap between germline ends came to 8 bases. The CDR3 has 13 residues. Germline V gene data show CDR1 as SGHVS and CDR2 as FNYEAQ. The CDR3 bases are TGTGCCAGCAGCTTAAAACCCTTCGGGGAGCTGTTTTTT. It specifies CASSLKPFGELFF.

V and J are TRBV27 and TRBJ1-1; D is unresolved. This CDR3 contains 13 residues. V lost 2 bases and J 5 bases, leaving 9 bases between the germline ends. CDR1 and CDR2 (germline): MNHEY, SMNVEV (reference sequence). CDR3 coding DNA: TGTGCCAGCAGTTTAGGTGGGAGGACTGAAGCTTTCTTT. Residues: CASSLGGRTEAFF.

This clonotype was counted between two and nine times. V and J are TRBV20-1 and TRBJ1-1; the D is unclear. In germline, CDR1 is DFQATT, CDR2 SNEGSKA (reference sequence). The CDR3 length is 14 residues. The germline V and J ends were trimmed by 3 bases and 0 bases, with 11 bases remaining between them. The CDR3 region is CSASLRLLNTEAFF. DNA of the CDR3: TGCAGTGCTAGTCTTAGGTTACTGAACACTGAAGCTTTCTTT.

This clonotype came up a few times. V and J are TRBV6-6 and TRBJ2-7; D possibly corresponds to TRBD2 (6 bases). From germline, CDR1 is MNHNY and CDR2 SVGAGI (reference sequence). V was pared by 5 bases and J by 0 bases, with 17 bases between. CDR3 length equals 16 residues. The CDR3: CASSPPLLSGSYEQYF. The CDR3, as DNA: TGTGCCAGCAGTCCCCCCCTGCTTAGCGGCTCCTACGAGCAGTACTTC.